This passage covers 18 T cell receptor beta chains from one sample sequenced in a study of cytomegalovirus exposure and HLA in healthy donors. PCR was performed using 60 Vbeta and 13 Jbeta primers. Assay: immunoSEQ multiplex PCR; the TCRdb copy retains only in-frame clones and omits some. The sample lists 150,000 to 200,000 clones, around 82% occurring once. Source material: PBMCs. The receptor set was obtained from a boy aged 5 to 17 in good health and CMV-seronegative.

The V call is TRBV13, the J call TRBJ1-6; 7 bases map to TRBD1. Germline assignment: CDR1 PRHDT and CDR2 FYEKMQ (reference sequence). Unmatched junction bases numbered 5, after V lost 3 bases and J lost 6 bases. The CDR3 is 15 residues long. The CDR3 reads CASSFTGQFNSPLHF. In DNA, the CDR3 is TGTGCCAGCAGCTTTACGGGACAGTTTAATTCACCCCTCCACTTT.

The V gene is TRBV28, the J gene TRBJ2-7, with D uncertain. Between the trimmed V and J ends, which lost 6 bases and 2 bases, there was a span of 11 bases. Germline CDR1 MDHEN, CDR2 SYDVKM. CDR3 length equals 13 residues. The DNA for the CDR3 is TGTGCCAGCAGCCCCTTAGCCACCTACGAGCAGTACTTC. It codes for CASSPLATYEQYF.

This chain joins TRBV7-9 and TRBJ1-2, with a possible D match to TRBD1 (5 bases). V was clipped by 5 bases and J by 8 bases, with 12 bases between them. From germline, CDR1 is SEHNR and CDR2 FQNEAQ (reference sequence). This CDR3 is built from 12 residues. The DNA for the CDR3 is TGTGCCAGCAGCATACAGGCGATGGGCTACACCTTC. Its translation: CASSIQAMGYTF.

The chain has TRBV18 and TRBJ1-1; TRBD1 matches 7 bases. Germline CDR1 KGHSH, CDR2 LQKENI. The CDR3 extends over 16 amino acids. V shed 1 base, J shed 5 bases, and the junction held 10 bases outside the gene matches. This chain's CDR3 is CASSPQSGGKGTEAFF. The CDR3 DNA follows: TGTGCCAGCTCACCACAGTCAGGGGGGAAGGGGACTGAAGCTTTCTTT. Full variable domain (rest looked up from reference TRBV18 and TRBJ1-1): NAGVMQNPRHLVRRRGQEARLRCSPMKGHSHVYWYRQLPEEGLKFMVYLQKENIIDESGMPKERFSAEFPKEGPSILRIQQVVRGDSAAYFCASSPQSGGKGTEAFFGQGTRLTVV.

V is TRBV25-1 and J is TRBJ1-1; D is unclear. Trimming pared 2 bases from V and 4 bases from J, leaving 11 bases between. This CDR3 spans 14 amino acids. Germline V gene sequence: CDR1 MGHDK, CDR2 SYGVNS. The CDR3 DNA sequence: TGTGCCAGCAGTGAACCCTACCCCTTCACTGAAGCTTTCTTT. It encodes CASSEPYPFTEAFF. Full variable domain (remainder filled in from reference TRBV25-1 and TRBJ1-1): EADIYQTPRYLVIGTGKKITLECSQTMGHDKMYWYQQDPGMELHLIHYSYGVNSTEKGDLSSESTVSRIRTEHFPLTLESARPSHTSQYLCASSEPYPFTEAFFGQGTRLTVV.

This clone has just a few counts. The rearrangement links TRBV6-5 to TRBJ1-6, with D perhaps TRBD1 (5 bases). The V gene's germline CDR1 is MNHEY and CDR2 SVGAGI. CDR3 length: 15 residues. Between the trimmed V and J ends, which lost 2 bases and 8 bases, there was a span of 13 bases. Here the CDR3 reads CASSYRTPKDSPLHF. For the CDR3, the DNA is TGTGCCAGCAGTTACAGGACACCAAAGGATTCACCCCTCCACTTT.

The V gene is TRBV5-6, the J gene TRBJ2-7; 14 bases match TRBD2. CDR1 and CDR2 from the germline V gene are SGHDT and YYEEEE. This CDR3 spans 16 amino acids. Losses at the gene ends were 2 bases for V and 4 bases for J; bases not matched to a gene: 5. The CDR3 loop is CASSFRLAGGVYEQYF. The CDR3 coding sequence is TGTGCCAGCAGCTTCCGACTAGCGGGAGGGGTTTACGAGCAGTACTTC.

In DNA, the CDR3 is TGTGCCAGCAGCGCTGGGACAGGACCTCCCTACGAGCAGTACTTC. This translates into CASSAGTGPPYEQYF. V gene TRBV9 combines with J gene TRBJ2-7, with 8 bases fitting TRBD1. CDR3 length equals 15 residues. The V and J ends lost 3 bases and 2 bases, in that order; junction bases with no gene match: 7. Looked up from germline, CDR1 is SGDLS and CDR2 is YYNGEE.

In this sample, this clone turned up once. For the CDR3, the DNA is TGTGCTAACAGCTTAGCCCTGTCCCTAGCGGGAGGCCAAGAGACCCAGTACTTC. This sequence encodes CANSLALSLAGGQETQYF. The chain recombines TRBV7-7 with TRBJ2-5, with 11 bases that match TRBD2. Germline CDR1 reads SSHAT; CDR2 reads FNYEAQ (reference sequence). CDR3 size: 18 residues. Full variable domain (remainder filled in from reference TRBV7-7 and TRBJ2-5): GAGVSQSPRYKVTKRGQDVTLRCDPISSHATLYWYQQALGQGPEFLTYFNYEAQPDKSGLPSDRFSAERPEGSISTLTIQRTEQRDSAMYRCANSLALSLAGGQETQYFGPGTRLLVL.

The rearrangement uses TRBV5-8 and TRBJ1-6; 8 bases match TRBD1. This CDR3 is 16 amino acids long. V trimming: 2 bases; J trimming: 8 bases; junction bases outside the gene matches: 9. Germline CDR1 SGHTS, CDR2 YDEGEE. The CDR3 region is CASSFLIQGDDSPLHF. The CDR3 region has the DNA TGTGCCAGCAGCTTCCTAATACAGGGGGATGATTCACCCCTCCACTTT.

V is TRBV27 and J is TRBJ1-5; possible D gene TRBD1, 5 bases. Trimming removed 2 bases from V and 4 bases from J, with 15 bases in between. The CDR3 spans 16 residues. Germline CDR1 MNHEY, CDR2 SMNVEV (reference sequence). The DNA for the CDR3 is TGTGCCAGCAGTTTAATCGGCAGGGCTGGAAATCAGCCCCAGCATTTT. This codes for CASSLIGRAGNQPQHF.

This clone was seen a handful of times. This chain links TRBV2 with TRBJ1-1; D gene ambiguous. Trimming cost V 7 bases and J 11 bases, with 17 bases left between them. This CDR3 is built from 12 residues. Germline lookup yields CDR1 SNHLY and CDR2 FYNNEI. The CDR3 nucleotides are TGTGCCAGCACTCATGAGGGTCGCGCCGCTTTCTTT. It codes for CASTHEGRAAFF.

The gene calls are TRBV11-2 and TRBJ1-4, with D perhaps matching TRBD1 (5 bases). This CDR3 contains 14 residues. From germline, CDR1 is SGHAT and CDR2 FQNNGV. Trimming shortened V by 3 bases and J by 8 bases, and 13 bases separated the two germline ends. The DNA for the CDR3 is TGTGCCAGCAGCTTCAGGCAGAAGGGGGAAAAACTGTTTTTT. Residues: CASSFRQKGEKLFF.

The chain links TRBV2 to TRBJ1-3; D gene unclear. This CDR3 is 16 amino acids long. Germline V gene data show CDR1 as SNHLY and CDR2 as FYNNEI. The ends were cut back, 5 bases at V and 0 bases at J, with 14 bases in the middle. The DNA of the CDR3 is TGTGCCAGCAGTCCACTTTGGACTGACTCTGGAAACACCATATATTTT. The encoded protein is CASSPLWTDSGNTIYF.

This clone was observed a handful of times. The chain has TRBV6-6 and TRBJ1-2, with a weak D call TRBD1 (5 bases). This CDR3 has 14 amino acids. Germline V gene sequence: CDR1 MNHNY, CDR2 SVGAGI (reference sequence). The V end was cut by 6 bases, the J end by 4 bases, with 15 bases between. This chain's CDR3 is CASSPSGRAYGYTF. The CDR3 DNA sequence: TGTGCCAGCAGCCCCTCGGGCAGGGCCTATGGCTACACCTTC.

This sequence joins TRBV29-1 and TRBJ2-5, with D maybe TRBD1 (6 bases). Trimming shortened V by 2 bases and J by 4 bases, and 11 bases separated the two germline ends. The CDR3 is 13 residues long. CDR1 is SQVTM, CDR2 ANQGSEA, per germline. This CDR3 is CSVESGTRETQYF. CDR3 in DNA: TGCAGCGTTGAATCAGGGACAAGAGAGACCCAGTACTTC.

This clone was counted once. The V and J genes are TRBV5-5 and TRBJ1-5, with a weak D call TRBD1 (6 bases). Germline CDR1 SGHKS, CDR2 YYEKEE (reference sequence). CDR3 length: 15 amino acids. Trimming removed 0 bases at V and 4 bases at J, with 11 bases between. This CDR3 reads CASSLGMRGNQPQHF. The CDR3, as DNA: TGTGCCAGCAGCTTGGGAATGAGGGGGAATCAGCCCCAGCATTTT.

CDR3 DNA: TGTGCCAGCAGCTTGGACAGGGGGCACGACACTGAAGCTTTCTTT. It codes for CASSLDRGHDTEAFF. The V and J genes are TRBV7-3 and TRBJ1-1; TRBD1 aligns across 11 bases. Germline-derived CDR1 and CDR2 are SGHTA and FQGTGA. The V and J ends lost 3 bases and 3 bases, in that order; junction bases with no gene match: 3. CDR3 size: 15 residues.